This paragraph reports one TCR beta chain. This CDR3 spans 13 amino acids. CDR1 and CDR2 (germline): SGHKS, YYEKEE (reference sequence). V lost 7 bases to trimming and J lost 1 base, with 11 bases between them. Profiled with immunoSEQ multiplex PCR; TCRdb holds only in-frame clones, not every one. This sample carries roughly 45,000 clones, about 95% of them seen once, and the ten largest clones take 5.5% to 7.5%. The sample comes from a study of T cell changes during pregnancy in multiple sclerosis. This specimen consisted of CD8+ T cells from peripheral blood mononuclear cells, obtained in the first trimester of pregnancy. The clonotype comes from a female donor with multiple sclerosis, enrolled in a pregnancy study. This rearrangement joins TRBV5-5 to TRBJ2-5; D is perhaps TRBD1 (6 bases). CDR3: CASRGHFQETQYF. The CDR3 DNA reads TGTGCCAGCCGGGGACATTTCCAAGAGACCCAGTACTTC.